The 8 T cell receptor beta chains listed next were all sequenced from one sample in a study of T cells in Graves' hyperthyroidism and ophthalmopathy. TCR beta CDR3 region amplification was performed from RNA transcripts. Carried out on the TCR CDR3, a first-round RT-PCR used the HTBI primer set. TCRdb redid the calling of the multiplex PCR reads with MiXCR, one entry per CDR3 protein. The sample yields 450,000 to 600,000 distinct CDR3 sequences, less than 20% seen once. Input material: blood. These receptors originate from a man aged 40-50 years with Graves' ophthalmopathy.

This clonotype was counted at least ten times. CDR3 loop: CASSLESDTQYF. The CDR3 DNA reads TGTGCCAGCAGCTTAGAATCAGATACGCAGTATTTT. The V call is TRBV11-2, the J call TRBJ2-3; D uncertain. In germline, CDR1 is SGHAT, CDR2 FQNNGV. The CDR3 extends over 12 amino acids. Deletions cut 0 bases from V and 4 bases from J, with 2 bases between.

This clonotype was detected only a few times. The chain has TRBV28 and TRBJ2-5, with TRBD2 matching over 8 bases. There are 16 residues in the CDR3. V lost 5 bases, J lost 2 bases, and 10 bases stayed unmatched. Per germline, CDR1 MDHEN and CDR2 SYDVKM. This chain's CDR3 is CASSHILAGQQETQYF. As DNA, the CDR3 is TGTGCCAGCAGTCACATATTAGCGGGGCAACAAGAGACCCAGTACTTC. The variable domain in full, completed from reference TRBV28 and TRBJ2-5, reads DVKVTQSSRYLVKRTGEKVFLECVQDMDHENMFWYRQDPGLGLRLIYFSYDVKMKEKGDIPEGYSVSREKKERFSLILESASTNQTSMYLCASSHILAGQQETQYFGPGTRLLVL.

The rearrangement uses TRBV12-3 or TRBV12-4 and TRBJ1-1; D is uncertain. The V end was cut by 4 bases, the J end by 4 bases, with 13 bases between. This CDR3 comprises 14 residues. The CDR3 spells CASSSGRRSTEAFF. The CDR3 DNA reads TGTGCCAGCAGTTCAGGACGGAGGTCCACTGAAGCTTTCTTT.

This clonotype was counted many times. The chain recombines TRBV11-2 with TRBJ2-1; TRBD2 matches 10 bases. The CDR3 is 15 amino acids. The junction had 8 bases not matched to a gene; V was cut back by 3 bases and J by 9 bases. Germline CDR1 SGHAT, CDR2 FQNNGV. The chain's CDR3 is CASSLLAGASVEQFF. The CDR3 coding sequence is TGTGCCAGCAGCTTGCTAGCGGGAGCAAGTGTTGAGCAGTTCTTC.

Concerning this clonotype itself: One junction end disagrees with the germline gene, perhaps due to a read error. V gene TRBV12-3 or TRBV12-4 combines with J gene TRBJ2-1; D uncertain. The length of the CDR3 is 14 residues. CDR3 sequence: CACSFRARSDEQFF. The DNA for the CDR3 is TGTGCCTGCAGTTTTCGCGCCCGGAGCGATGAGCAGTTCTTC.

This clonotype has ten or more counts. This rearrangement joins TRBV28 to TRBJ2-7; 7 bases agree with TRBD1. Germline CDR1 reads MDHEN; CDR2 reads SYDVKM. The CDR3 consists of 15 residues. Unmatched junction bases numbered 7, after V lost 4 bases and J lost 1 base. This chain's CDR3 is CASSSQGIESYEQYF. The CDR3 nucleotides read TGTGCCAGCAGTTCACAGGGGATTGAGTCCTACGAGCAGTACTTC.

The V call is TRBV30, the J call TRBJ2-1, with D uncertain. This CDR3 is built from 12 residues. The germline CDR1 and CDR2 sequences are GTSNPN and SVGIG (reference sequence). V lost 2 bases and J 6 bases, leaving 8 bases between the germline ends. In DNA form, the CDR3 reads TGTGCCTGGAGTCTCGGACGCAATGAGCAGTTCTTC. As protein: CAWSLGRNEQFF.

This clonotype was observed a few times. The chain links TRBV27 to TRBJ2-1; 11 bases fit TRBD2. Per the germline V gene, CDR1 is MNHEY and CDR2 is SMNVEV (reference sequence). With V trimmed by 2 bases and J by 8 bases, 5 bases remained unmatched. This CDR3 spans 15 amino acids. The CDR3 protein is CASSLKLAGGDEQFF. DNA of the CDR3: TGTGCCAGCAGTTTAAAGCTAGCGGGAGGAGATGAGCAGTTCTTC.